The 31 T cell receptor beta chains below all came from one sample that was sequenced in a study of OX40 agonist ivuxolimab in advanced cancers. Produced via immunoSEQ multiplex PCR; TCRdb's table is partial and in-frame only. Of approximately 29,000 clones in the sample, 80% were seen once. Sequencing used CD4+ or CD8+ T cells sorted from blood, obtained in a trial of the OX40 agonist ivuxolimab. The receptors originated from an adult with an advanced solid tumor such as melanoma, head and neck, liver or kidney cancer.

The chain employs TRBV7-2 and TRBJ2-3; 7 nucleotides align to TRBD1. CDR1 is SGHTA and CDR2 is FQGNSA in the germline V gene. Trimming cost V 5 bases and J 3 bases; bases outside gene matches: 17. The CDR3 is 18 residues long. CDR3 sequence (DNA): TGTGCCAGCAGCCACCACCCGACAACAGGGGCCTCGACAGATACGCAGTATTTT. This sequence encodes CASSHHPTTGASTDTQYF. The full variable domain, completed using reference TRBV7-2 and TRBJ2-3, is GAGVSQSPSNKVTEKGKDVELRCDPISGHTALYWYRQSLGQGLEFLIYFQGNSAPDKSGLPSDRFSAERTGGSVSTLTIQRTQQEDSAVYLCASSHHPTTGASTDTQYFGPGTRLTVL.

The chain has TRBV4-3 and TRBJ2-7; D is unclear. CDR3 length equals 14 residues. Trimming took off 4 bases at V and 2 bases at J, with 12 bases between the two ends. Per germline, CDR1 LGHNA and CDR2 YSLEER. The CDR3: CASSLTSSAYEQYF. The CDR3 nucleotides read TGCGCCAGCAGCCTGACGAGCAGCGCCTACGAGCAGTACTTC.

This clone came up a few times. The chain links TRBV9 to TRBJ1-1, with 7 nucleotides matching TRBD1. Germline lookup yields CDR1 SGDLS and CDR2 YYNGEE. There are 16 residues in the CDR3. Trimming removed 0 bases from V and 0 bases from J; junction bases left unmatched: 5. CDR3 residues: CASSVAAGTVNTEAFF. In DNA form, the CDR3 reads TGTGCCAGCAGCGTAGCCGCCGGGACAGTGAACACTGAAGCTTTCTTT. The full variable domain, with the rest looked up from reference TRBV9 and TRBJ1-1, is DSGVTQTPKHLITATGQRVTLRCSPRSGDLSVYWYQQSLDQGLQFLIQYYNGEERAKGNILERFSAQQFPDLHSELNLSSLELGDSALYFCASSVAAGTVNTEAFFGQGTRLTVV.

The chain links TRBV4-3 to TRBJ2-7, with a tentative D call TRBD1 (7 bases). CDR3 size: 15 residues. Trimming left V 1 base short and J 7 bases short, with 17 bases between. Germline assignment: CDR1 LGHNA and CDR2 YSLEER. The CDR3 bases are TGCGCCAGCAGCCAAGGCGCGGACAGGAGGGGGGAGCAGTACTTC. It is translated as CASSQGADRRGEQYF.

The gene calls are TRBV4-3 and TRBJ2-7, with D possibly TRBD2 on 5 matching bases. The CDR3 is 14 residues long. Trimming shortened V by 1 base and J by 4 bases, and 11 bases separated the two germline ends. CDR1 and CDR2 from the germline V gene are LGHNA and YSLEER. The CDR3 sequence is CASSQGTQLYEQYF. The CDR3 DNA sequence: TGCGCCAGCAGCCAAGGGACTCAACTATACGAGCAGTACTTC.

The chain has TRBV6-5 and TRBJ2-3; D unresolved. The CDR3 runs 12 residues. Germline assignment: CDR1 MNHEY and CDR2 SVGAGI. V dropped 6 bases and J dropped 4 bases, with 8 bases sitting between them. The CDR3 protein is CASRSLADTQYF. Here the CDR3 DNA reads TGTGCCAGCAGATCCCTAGCAGATACGCAGTATTTT.

The V gene is TRBV21-1, the J gene TRBJ1-3. TRBV21-1 counts as a pseudogene. The CDR3 contains 18 residues. The CDR3 nucleotides are TGTGCCAGCAGCACCCACTCCGGGACGACAGCAACTGGAAACACCATATATTTT. Translated, it gives CASSTHSGTTATGNTIYF.

The chain is built from TRBV5-4 and TRBJ2-7; the D call may be TRBD1 or TRBD2 (5 bases each). The germline V and J ends were trimmed by 4 bases and 3 bases, with 11 bases remaining between them. The CDR3 is 13 amino acids. Germline lookup yields CDR1 SGHNT and CDR2 YYREEE (reference sequence). Here the CDR3 reads CASSRDGYYEQYF. In DNA, the CDR3 is TGTGCCAGCAGCCGGGACGGATACTACGAGCAGTACTTC.

This clone was picked up one time. The gene calls are TRBV6-5 and TRBJ2-7; perhaps TRBD2 as D (5 bases). V was pared by 0 bases and J by 7 bases, with 13 bases between. The V gene's germline CDR1 is MNHEY and CDR2 SVGAGI. CDR3 length: 14 amino acids. CDR3 residues: CASSYSIPRGEQYF. Here the CDR3 DNA reads TGTGCCAGCAGTTACTCGATTCCACGCGGGGAGCAGTACTTC.

J is TRBJ2-1 and V is TRBV5-4; no reliable D call. V dropped 4 bases and J dropped 9 bases, with 14 bases sitting between them. The CDR3 extends over 13 amino acids. Looked up from germline, CDR1 is SGHNT and CDR2 is YYREEE (reference sequence). For the CDR3, the DNA is TGTGCCAGCAGCGTGGGTGGACGGCCTGAGCAGTTCTTC. It codes for CASSVGGRPEQFF.

The chain joins TRBV7-9 to TRBJ2-1; TRBD2 matches 13 bases. The V gene end was trimmed by 0 bases and the J gene end by 5 bases; junction bases not matched to a gene: 4. From germline, CDR1 is SEHNR and CDR2 FQNEAQ (reference sequence). The CDR3 runs 17 residues. The CDR3 region is CASSLAGLAGRDNEQFF. The CDR3 coding sequence is TGTGCCAGCAGCTTAGCGGGACTAGCGGGAAGGGACAATGAGCAGTTCTTC.

The chain couples TRBV7-9 to TRBJ2-5; D remains unclear. The V end lost 1 base, the J end lost 3 bases, and 9 bases lay between the germline ends. CDR3 length: 14 residues. Germline lookup yields CDR1 SEHNR and CDR2 FQNEAQ (reference sequence). CDR3: CASSLEVTKETQYF. In DNA form, the CDR3 reads TGTGCCAGCAGCTTAGAGGTCACCAAAGAGACCCAGTACTTC.

The CDR3 loop is CASSIAPRNTEAFF. The CDR3 DNA reads as TGTGCCAGCAGTATAGCCCCACGTAACACTGAAGCTTTCTTT. The V gene is TRBV27, the J gene TRBJ1-1; D remains ambiguous. This CDR3 has 14 amino acids. Germline values: CDR1 MNHEY, CDR2 SMNVEV (reference sequence). Trimming took 5 bases from V and 2 from J, leaving 12 bases between them.

This chain joins TRBV25-1 and TRBJ1-1; D not certain. Germline loops: CDR1 MGHDK, CDR2 SYGVNS. This CDR3 is built from 15 residues. V shed 8 bases and J shed 0 bases, with 16 bases lying between them. The CDR3 region has the DNA TGTGCCAGCTATTTCAGGAGGCGGATGAACACTGAAGCTTTCTTT. Its protein is CASYFRRRMNTEAFF. The entire variable domain, with the rest obtained from reference TRBV25-1 and TRBJ1-1, is as follows: EADIYQTPRYLVIGTGKKITLECSQTMGHDKMYWYQQDPGMELHLIHYSYGVNSTEKGDLSSESTVSRIRTEHFPLTLESARPSHTSQYLCASYFRRRMNTEAFFGQGTRLTVV.

The chain links TRBV21-1 to TRBJ1-5. TRBV21-1 is a pseudogene. This CDR3 region has 12 residues. The CDR3 region is CAKAGGNQPQHF. The CDR3 DNA is TGTGCAAAGGCGGGGGGCAATCAGCCCCAGCATTTT.

The chain couples TRBV11-3 to TRBJ1-6, with D tentatively TRBD1 (6 bases). CDR3 length equals 14 residues. Germline CDR1 is SGHNT and CDR2 is YENEEA. V shed 5 bases and J shed 6 bases, with 11 bases lying between them. CDR3 sequence: CASSQGSGNSPLHF. In DNA form, the CDR3 reads TGTGCCAGCAGCCAGGGGTCGGGTAATTCACCCCTCCACTTT.

The chain links TRBV4-2 to TRBJ2-3, with TRBD2 identical over 7 bases. V lost 1 base to trimming and J lost 0 bases; unmatched junction nucleotides: 7. This CDR3 comprises 17 residues. Germline V gene lookup returns CDR1 LGHNA and CDR2 YNFKEQ. DNA of the CDR3: TGTGCCAGCAGCCAAGTAATGAGCGGGATGAGCACAGATACGCAGTATTTT. Translating it yields CASSQVMSGMSTDTQYF.

A single count supports this clone. The CDR3 sequence: CASSTWGGDYGYTF. In DNA, the CDR3 is TGTGCCAGCAGCACCTGGGGTGGGGACTATGGCTACACCTTC. The chain couples TRBV5-6 to TRBJ1-2; D call uncertain. V was cut by 4 bases and J by 3 bases, with 13 bases left in between. This CDR3 is 14 amino acids long. Germline CDR1 reads SGHDT; CDR2 reads YYEEEE. Full variable domain (remainder filled in from reference TRBV5-6 and TRBJ1-2): DAGVTQSPTHLIKTRGQQVTLRCSPKSGHDTVSWYQQALGQGPQFIFQYYEEEERQRGNFPDRFSGHQFPNYSSELNVNALLLGDSALYLCASSTWGGDYGYTFGSGTRLTVV.

The V and J genes are TRBV10-3 and TRBJ2-7, with D tentatively TRBD1 (6 bases). The CDR3 covers 16 residues. Germline values: CDR1 ENHRY, CDR2 SYGVKD. Trimming pared 3 bases from V and 1 base from J, leaving 16 bases between. For the CDR3, the DNA is TGTGCCATCAGTGAAGGGGGACGGATCAATTCCTACGAGCAGTACTTC. Translation gives CAISEGGRINSYEQYF.

The gene calls are TRBV7-6 and TRBJ2-7; 7 bases align to TRBD1. The trim removed 5 bases at V and 5 bases at J, leaving 6 bases unmatched. Germline CDR1 SGHVS, CDR2 FNYEAQ. The CDR3 length is 13 residues. CDR3 amino acids: CASSLNQGDEQYF. In DNA, the CDR3 is TGTGCCAGCAGCCTGAACCAGGGGGACGAGCAGTACTTC.

This chain connects TRBV4-2 to TRBJ2-3; D perhaps matches TRBD2 (6 bases). The length of the CDR3 is 16 residues. Trimming pared 0 bases from V and 2 bases from J, leaving 12 bases between. The germline V gene has CDR1 LGHNA and CDR2 YNFKEQ. The DNA for the CDR3 is TGTGCCAGCAGCCAAGATTGGGGACTCCCCACAGATACGCAGTATTTT. Translated, it gives CASSQDWGLPTDTQYF.

The V and J genes are TRBV2 and TRBJ1-6; D remains unclear. The CDR3 totals 14 residues. The germline V gene encodes CDR1 SNHLY and CDR2 FYNNEI. Between the trimmed V and J ends, which lost 0 bases and 3 bases, there was a span of 3 bases. CDR3 nucleotides: TGTGCCAGCAGTGAAGCCCACTATAATTCACCCCTCCACTTT. Encoded protein: CASSEAHYNSPLHF.

This clone came up a few times. The chain links TRBV11-3 to TRBJ2-7, with D perhaps being TRBD1 or TRBD2 (5 bases each). The V gene's germline CDR1 is SGHNT and CDR2 YENEEA. With 0 bases removed from V and 0 bases from J, the gap between germline ends came to 9 bases. The CDR3 is made up of 15 amino acids. The CDR3 DNA follows: TGTGCCAGCAGCTTAGATCGGGGCACCTCCTACGAGCAGTACTTC. Residues: CASSLDRGTSYEQYF.

The gene calls are TRBV6-9 and TRBJ1-6; D uncertain. V lost 3 bases and J lost 7, with 13 bases in between. The CDR3 contains 15 residues. Germline CDR1 reads MNHGY; CDR2 reads SVAAGI. The CDR3 sequence is CASSYSFGVNSPLHF. CDR3 DNA: TGTGCCAGCAGTTACTCATTTGGGGTAAATTCACCCCTCCACTTT.

The chain couples TRBV7-8 to TRBJ1-4; 8 positions match TRBD1. Germline CDR1 SGHVS, CDR2 FQNEAQ. This CDR3 is built from 17 residues. V dropped 0 bases and J dropped 7; count of bases not matched to a gene: 10. The CDR3 protein is CASSLALVQGGTEKLFF. The DNA for the CDR3 is TGTGCCAGCAGCTTAGCGTTAGTACAGGGGGGAACTGAAAAACTGTTTTTT. Combining the CDR3 with reference TRBV7-8 and TRBJ1-4 gives the whole variable domain GAGVSQSPRYKVAKRGQDVALRCDPISGHVSLFWYQQALGQGPEFLTYFQNEAQLDKSGLPSDRFFAERPEGSVSTLKIQRTQQEDSAVYLCASSLALVQGGTEKLFFGSGTQLSVL.

The rearrangement links TRBV11-2 to TRBJ1-1; unclear D gene. Trimming removed 1 base from V and 5 bases from J, with 14 bases in between. Per germline, CDR1 SGHAT and CDR2 FQNNGV. The CDR3 has 15 amino acids. The CDR3 sequence: CASSLGVTLGTEAFF. The CDR3 bases are TGTGCCAGCAGCTTAGGCGTTACTCTTGGGACTGAAGCTTTCTTT.

The chain is built from TRBV19 and TRBJ2-2; D possibly corresponds to TRBD1 (5 bases). The CDR3 has 16 amino acids. Trimming removed 3 bases from V and 2 bases from J, with 13 bases in between. Germline loops: CDR1 LNHDA, CDR2 SQIVND (reference sequence). As DNA, the CDR3 is TGTGCCAGTAGTATCCCCAAGGACACTAACACCGGGGAGCTGTTTTTT. It encodes CASSIPKDTNTGELFF.

This clone was observed a handful of times. V usage is TRBV5-4 and J usage is TRBJ1-1, with a tentative D call TRBD1 (6 bases). The V gene's germline CDR1 is SGHNT and CDR2 YYREEE (reference sequence). V lost 6 bases, J lost 0 bases, and 18 bases lay in between. CDR3 length equals 16 residues. This CDR3 reads CASTLGGGGMNTEAFF. The CDR3 DNA reads as TGTGCCAGCACCCTAGGGGGGGGTGGGATGAACACTGAAGCTTTCTTT.

The chain uses TRBV9 and TRBJ2-3; D perhaps matches TRBD2 (6 bases). Trimming took 4 bases from V and 0 from J, leaving 15 bases between them. Germline V CDR1 and CDR2: SGDLS, YYNGEE. The CDR3 runs to 16 residues. CDR3 region: CASSPFGSGSTDTQYF. CDR3 coding DNA: TGTGCCAGCAGCCCCTTTGGTAGCGGCAGCACAGATACGCAGTATTTT.

This sequence joins TRBV11-2 and TRBJ2-1, with TRBD2 matching 13 bases. V shed 5 bases and J 6 bases; nucleotides not matched to a gene: 10. The CDR3 runs 17 residues. Germline CDR1 reads SGHAT; CDR2 reads FQNNGV. The CDR3 DNA reads as TGTGCCAGCAGCGGAACTAGCGGGGGGGCCGTTTCCAATGAGCAGTTCTTC. This translates into CASSGTSGGAVSNEQFF.

Only a few counts were recorded for this clone. V gene TRBV28 combines with J gene TRBJ1-3; 7 bases are shared with TRBD1. Losses at the gene ends were 6 bases for V and 0 bases for J; bases not matched to a gene: 14. This CDR3 region has 18 residues. In germline, CDR1 is MDHEN, CDR2 SYDVKM. DNA for the CDR3: TGTGCCAGCAGCCCACCGGGGACAGCCTCTAGCTCTGGAAACACCATATATTTT. Its protein product is CASSPPGTASSSGNTIYF.